One and the same sample provided the 12 T cell receptor beta chains below, sequenced in a study of T cells after yellow fever vaccination. Via MiXCR, TCRdb re-called the 5' RACE reads, giving one row per CDR3 protein. The sample has fewer than 450,000 distinct CDR3 sequences, roughly 10% seen once. Material: PBMCs, obtained on the day of the first yellow fever vaccination. Source of these receptors: a young man who received the YFV17D yellow fever vaccine.

This clonotype was detected a few times. DNA of the CDR3: TGTGCCAGCTCACCCTTAACGGGGGGGCCGGGAGATACGCAGTATTTT. Translation: CASSPLTGGPGDTQYF. The chain has TRBV18 and TRBJ2-3; 8 bases fit TRBD2. The V gene's germline CDR1 is KGHSH and CDR2 LQKENI. The V gene end was trimmed by 3 bases and the J gene end by 5 bases; junction bases not matched to a gene: 10. The CDR3 consists of 16 residues.

The chain uses TRBV15 and TRBJ2-3; 11 positions agree with TRBD2. The V and J ends lost 4 bases and 4 bases, in that order; junction bases with no gene match: 4. Germline V gene data show CDR1 as LNHNV and CDR2 as YYDKDF (reference sequence). The CDR3 has 15 residues. Here the CDR3 reads CATSTRLAGSDTQYF. In nucleotides, the CDR3 is TGTGCCACCAGCACAAGACTAGCGGGGTCAGATACGCAGTATTTT.

This clonotype was counted a few times. This chain connects TRBV12-3 or TRBV12-4 to TRBJ2-3, with D possibly matching TRBD2 (7 bases). The CDR3 totals 14 residues. V lost 7 bases and J lost 7, with 18 bases in between. CDR3 sequence: CASTSRGAANTQYF. The CDR3 nucleotides read TGTGCCAGCACCTCTCGGGGGGCCGCGAATACGCAGTATTTT.

This chain links TRBV6-5 with TRBJ2-5; D is unresolved. The V and J ends lost 6 bases and 4 bases respectively, with 6 bases between them. Germline CDR1 MNHEY, CDR2 SVGAGI. The CDR3 has 11 residues. As DNA, the CDR3 is TGTGCCAGCAGCCGAGCAGAGACCCAGTACTTC. Translating it yields CASSRAETQYF.

V is TRBV5-5 and J is TRBJ2-2; 8 bases map to TRBD2. This CDR3 spans 14 amino acids. Germline V gene sequence: CDR1 SGHKS, CDR2 YYEKEE (reference sequence). V was pared by 7 bases and J by 5 bases, with 7 bases of the junction left unmatched. CDR3 in amino acids: CASGGLAATGELFF. Here the CDR3 DNA reads TGTGCCAGCGGAGGACTAGCAGCGACCGGGGAGCTGTTTTTT.

This clonotype turned up a few times. Here the CDR3 reads CASSFRARNQPQHF. Here the CDR3 DNA reads TGTGCCAGCAGTTTCAGGGCGCGGAATCAGCCCCAGCATTTT. The V gene is TRBV12-3 or TRBV12-4, the J gene TRBJ1-5; D possibly corresponds to TRBD1 (5 bases). The V and J ends lost 3 bases and 4 bases respectively, with 10 bases between them. This CDR3 region has 14 residues.

This clonotype has more than one count but fewer than ten. V and J are TRBV4-1 and TRBJ2-5; possibly TRBD2 for D (6 bases). V was shortened by 0 bases and J by 4 bases, with 15 bases between the two germline ends. The V gene's germline CDR1 is MGHRA and CDR2 YSYEKL. The CDR3 has 16 amino acids. This chain's CDR3 is CASSQEGGQAGETQYF. In nucleotides, the CDR3 is TGCGCCAGCAGCCAAGAGGGGGGTCAAGCAGGAGAGACCCAGTACTTC.

This clonotype has a handful of counts. The rearrangement uses TRBV5-1 and TRBJ2-4, with D possibly matching TRBD1 (6 bases). The CDR3 is 15 residues long. Trimming stripped 1 base from V and 2 bases from J, with 10 bases between. CDR1 SGHRS and CDR2 YFSETQ come from the germline V gene. CDR3 region: CASSLFRGTKNIQYF. CDR3 DNA: TGCGCCAGCAGCTTGTTCAGGGGTACCAAAAACATTCAGTACTTC.

This clonotype was detected only once. The gene calls are TRBV6-2 or TRBV6-3 and TRBJ1-1, with no clear D. Trimming stripped 7 bases from V and 8 bases from J, with 17 bases between. The CDR3 spans 13 residues. Germline V gene sequence: CDR1 MNHEY, CDR2 SVGEGT. DNA for the CDR3: TGTGCCAGCACGCCGGGAGGATCGGCCGAAGCTTTCTTT. Translating gives CASTPGGSAEAFF.

This clonotype was seen a handful of times. The chain carries TRBV12-3 or TRBV12-4 and TRBJ1-1; D remains ambiguous. The CDR3 covers 13 residues. Between the trimmed V and J ends, which lost 6 bases and 0 bases, there was a span of 8 bases. CDR3 DNA sequence: TGTGCCAGCAGGGATCAGTTGAACACTGAAGCTTTCTTT. This gives the protein CASRDQLNTEAFF.

The V gene is TRBV15, the J gene TRBJ2-2; tentatively, D is TRBD1 (6 bases). Germline V gene data show CDR1 as LNHNV and CDR2 as YYDKDF (reference sequence). Deletions cut 2 bases from V and 5 bases from J, with 12 bases between. The CDR3 runs to 15 residues. The CDR3 nucleotides are TGTGCCACCAGCAGACAAAGGACAGCGACCGGGGAGCTGTTTTTT. It is translated as CATSRQRTATGELFF.

This clonotype came up a few times. This chain links TRBV9 with TRBJ1-4, with 11 positions matching TRBD1. The J segment lost 0 bases and the V segment lost 4 bases, leaving 11 bases of the junction unmatched. The length of the CDR3 is 19 residues. CDR1 is SGDLS and CDR2 is YYNGEE in the germline V gene. The CDR3 region is CASSSGQGALTATNEKLFF. The CDR3 region has the DNA TGTGCCAGCAGCTCTGGACAGGGGGCCCTAACGGCAACTAATGAAAAACTGTTTTTT.